Listed below are T cell receptor beta chains from one sample, sequenced in a study of blood T cell repertoires in COVID-19. TCRdb keeps only in-frame clones here, not all; method: immunoSEQ multiplex PCR. The table includes about 310,000 clones, less than 85% detected once. The specimen sequenced was PBMCs or T cells enriched from blood (not recorded which). Receptors were obtained from a woman younger than 45 who had been exposed to COVID-19. Both conserved end residues are part of each CDR3. The order of the fields is clone size, V gene, J gene, D gene, CDR3 protein, CDR3 DNA. A D gene is named only where the DNA matches it firmly. Clone size appears in some rows only: once, few, many, or a class for an expanded clone.

-	TRBV3-1/TRBV3-2	TRBJ1-4	TRBD1	CASSQDGTGSEKLFF	TGTGCCAGCAGCCAAGACGGGACAGGTAGCGAAAAACTGTTTTTT
-	TRBV18	TRBJ2-1	TRBD2	CASSLKVAGGPHNEQFF	TGTGCCAGCTCACTAAAGGTGGCGGGAGGGCCCCACAATGAGCAGTTCTTC
-	TRBV27	TRBJ2-3	-	CASSLKPAYTQYF	TGTGCCAGCAGTTTAAAACCAGCGTATACGCAGTATTTT
-	TRBV12-5	TRBJ2-7	-	CASGLYGRQGPYEQYF	TGTGCTAGTGGTTTGTATGGTCGTCAGGGGCCCTACGAGCAGTACTTC
-	TRBV7-2	TRBJ2-5	TRBD1	CASSLSTGGLRGETQYF	TGTGCCAGCAGCTTATCGACAGGGGGCCTACGGGGGGAGACCCAGTACTTC
-	TRBV19	TRBJ2-2	TRBD1	CASWDSTNTGELFF	TGTGCCAGCTGGGACAGCACTAACACCGGGGAGCTGTTTTTT
-	TRBV4-1	TRBJ1-2	TRBD1	CASSQVGGRGEGYTF	TGCGCCAGCAGCCAAGTGGGCGGCAGGGGGGAAGGCTACACCTTC
-	TRBV7-8	TRBJ1-3	TRBD1	CASSSRETGKGNTIYF	TGTGCCAGCAGCTCCCGAGAGACAGGGAAAGGAAACACCATATATTTT
-	TRBV7-6	TRBJ1-4	-	CASSAQTGFNEKLFF	TGTGCCAGCAGCGCCCAGACAGGCTTTAATGAAAAACTGTTTTTT
-	TRBV7-8	TRBJ1-1	-	CASSLARYREAFF	TGTGCCAGCAGCTTAGCTCGTTACAGGGAAGCTTTCTTT
-	TRBV14	TRBJ1-2	TRBD1	CASSQPDRGSANYGYTF	TGTGCCAGCAGCCAACCCGACAGGGGAAGCGCTAACTATGGCTACACCTTC
-	TRBV12-3/TRBV12-4	TRBJ1-5	-	CASTGNSNQPQHF	TGTGCCAGCACCGGGAATAGCAATCAGCCCCAGCATTTT
-	TRBV7-9	TRBJ1-3	TRBD1	CASTWGQSGNTIYF	TGTGCCAGCACCTGGGGACAGTCTGGAAACACCATATATTTT
-	TRBV9	TRBJ2-7	-	CASSLGDSSYEQYF	TGTGCCAGCAGCCTCGGGGATAGCTCCTACGAGCAGTACTTC
-	TRBV7-9	TRBJ2-7	TRBD1	CASSSPDRGYEQYF	TGTGCCAGCAGCTCGCCGGACAGGGGTTACGAGCAGTACTTC
once	TRBV27	TRBJ2-7	-	CASSLAGNIYEQYF	TGTGCCAGCAGTTTAGCGGGGAATATTTACGAGCAGTACTTC
-	TRBV2	TRBJ2-1	TRBD2	CASGTSGGANEQFF	TGTGCCAGCGGGACTAGCGGGGGGGCCAATGAGCAGTTCTTC
-	TRBV11-3	TRBJ2-1	TRBD2	CASRKSGAFRNNEQFF	TGTGCCAGCAGAAAGAGCGGGGCCTTCCGTAACAATGAGCAGTTCTTC
once	TRBV6-4	TRBJ2-3	-	CASSVESTDTQYF	TGTGCCAGCAGTGTGGAGAGCACAGATACGCAGTATTTT
-	TRBV3-1/TRBV3-2	TRBJ2-5	-	CASSQQGQQETQYF	TGTGCCAGCAGCCAACAAGGACAGCAAGAGACCCAGTACTTC
many	TRBV11-3	TRBJ2-7	-	CASSLGGGKGYEQYF	TGTGCCAGCAGCTTAGGTGGCGGGAAGGGATACGAGCAGTACTTC
-	TRBV7-9	TRBJ2-2	-	CASSLVSGGELFF	TGTGCCAGCAGCTTAGTGTCCGGCGGGGAGCTGTTTTTT
-	TRBV3-1/TRBV3-2	TRBJ2-1	TRBD2	CASSQTSGTYNEQFF	TGTGCCAGCAGCCAAACTAGCGGAACCTACAATGAGCAGTTCTTC
-	TRBV5-1	TRBJ2-1	-	CASSWTILGGNEQFF	TGCGCCAGCAGCTGGACTATCCTGGGAGGCAATGAGCAGTTCTTC
-	TRBV12-3/TRBV12-4	TRBJ1-2	-	CASSTGQYGYTF	TGTGCCAGCAGCACCGGACAATATGGCTACACCTTC
-	TRBV6-5	TRBJ2-7	-	CASSYGESSYEQYF	TGTGCCAGCAGTTACGGGGAGAGCTCCTACGAGCAGTACTTC